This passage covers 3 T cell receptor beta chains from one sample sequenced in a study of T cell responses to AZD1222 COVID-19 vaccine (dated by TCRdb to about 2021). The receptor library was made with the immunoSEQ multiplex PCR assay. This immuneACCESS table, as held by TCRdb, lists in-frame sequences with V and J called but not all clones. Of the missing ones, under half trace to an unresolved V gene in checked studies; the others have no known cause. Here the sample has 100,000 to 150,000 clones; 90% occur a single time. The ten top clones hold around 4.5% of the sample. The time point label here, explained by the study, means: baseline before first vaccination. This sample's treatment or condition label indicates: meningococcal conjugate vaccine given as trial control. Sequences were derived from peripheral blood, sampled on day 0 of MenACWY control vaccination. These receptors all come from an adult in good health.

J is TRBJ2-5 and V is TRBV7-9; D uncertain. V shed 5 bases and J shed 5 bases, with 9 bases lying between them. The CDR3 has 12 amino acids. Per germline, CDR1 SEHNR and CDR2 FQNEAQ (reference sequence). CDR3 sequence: CASSSYQETQYF. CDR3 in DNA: TGTGCCAGCAGCAGTTATCAGGAGACCCAGTACTTC.

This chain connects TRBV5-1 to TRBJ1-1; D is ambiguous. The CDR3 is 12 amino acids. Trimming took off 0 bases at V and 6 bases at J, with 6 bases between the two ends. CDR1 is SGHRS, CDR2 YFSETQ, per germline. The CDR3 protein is CASSLVGSEAFF. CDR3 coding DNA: TGCGCCAGCAGCTTGGTCGGATCTGAAGCTTTCTTT.

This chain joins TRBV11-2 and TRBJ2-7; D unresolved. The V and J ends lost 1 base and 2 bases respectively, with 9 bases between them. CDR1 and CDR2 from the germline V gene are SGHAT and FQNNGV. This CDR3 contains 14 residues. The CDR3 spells CASSLGPGTYEQYF. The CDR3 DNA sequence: TGTGCCAGCAGCTTAGGTCCAGGAACCTACGAGCAGTACTTC.